This TCR beta chain was observed in a study of blood T cell repertoires in COVID-19. Study-level background: Acute and convalescent COVID-19 samples came from the United States, Italy and Spain. PBMCs, B-cell-depleted T cells, or T cells were the source of the cDNA or gDNA that made up the material.

The authors' processing: Reference gene primer amplification gave estimated nucleated cell counts. Data came from immunoSEQ multiplex PCR; TCRdb stores just in-frame clones and leaves some out. V, J and clone size are taken as reported in that table, and D and trimming were inferred from the DNA itself. The sample holds 150,000 or so clones; around nine tenths are singletons and the top ten take over 1.5%. Germline CDR1 reads MDHEN; CDR2 reads SYDVKM. This CDR3 has 13 residues. V was cut by 3 bases and J by 1 base, with 6 bases left in between. This chain uses TRBV28 with TRBJ1-1; D perhaps matches TRBD1 (5 bases). The sequence was collected from a woman aged 55-75 years with acute or convalescent COVID-19. Specimen: peripheral blood. CDR3 sequence: CASSFQGNTEAFF. The CDR3 coding sequence is TGTGCCAGCAGTTTTCAGGGGAACACTGAAGCTTTCTTT. The complete variable domain, with remaining parts taken from reference TRBV28 and TRBJ1-1, reads DVKVTQSSRYLVKRTGEKVFLECVQDMDHENMFWYRQDPGLGLRLIYFSYDVKMKEKGDIPEGYSVSREKKERFSLILESASTNQTSMYLCASSFQGNTEAFFGQGTRLTVV.